The 25 T cell receptor beta chains below were found in one sample sequenced in a study of radiotherapy plus CTLA-4 blockade in lung cancer. Profiling relied on immunoSEQ multiplex PCR, and the TCRdb table lists in-frame clones only, not all of them. The sample includes around 49,000 clones, approximately 81% of them seen just once. The sequencing here drew on peripheral blood, taken from a patient treated with radiotherapy plus ipilimumab. The receptors come from a human donor with non-small cell lung cancer whose response to radiotherapy plus ipilimumab could not be evaluated.

This chain links TRBV27 with TRBJ2-3; no clear D gene. CDR3 length equals 13 residues. V lost 1 base, J lost 2 bases, and 4 bases lay in between. The germline V gene has CDR1 MNHEY and CDR2 SMNVEV (reference sequence). The CDR3 DNA sequence: TGTGCCAGCAGTTTATTTCTCACAGATACGCAGTATTTT. It specifies CASSLFLTDTQYF.

Comment on this clone: An end of the junction differs from the germline gene, which may be a read error. CDR3 DNA: TGTGCTAGCAGCTTACCCCGGCGGCTCGAGGGCAATCAGCCCCAGCATTTT. The encoded protein is CASSLPRRLEGNQPQHF. The genes are TRBV7-7 and TRBJ1-5, with D uncertain. The CDR3 runs 17 residues. CDR1 SSHAT and CDR2 FNYEAQ come from the germline V gene (reference sequence).

The chain recombines TRBV30 with TRBJ1-2; 9 nucleotides align to TRBD1. The CDR3 loop spans 12 amino acids. V gave up 2 bases and J gave up 8 bases; unmatched junction bases: 3. The germline CDR1 and CDR2 sequences are GTSNPN and SVGIG (reference sequence). CDR3: CAWSTGQGGYTF. Here the CDR3 DNA reads TGTGCCTGGAGTACGGGACAGGGAGGCTACACCTTC. Full variable domain (missing parts from reference TRBV30 and TRBJ1-2): SQTIHQWPATLVQPVGSPLSLECTVEGTSNPNLYWYRQAAGRGLQLLFYSVGIGQISSEVPQNLSASRPQDRQFILSSKKLLLSDSGFYLCAWSTGQGGYTFGSGTRLTVV.

This clone is a singleton in its sample. This sequence joins TRBV7-2 and TRBJ1-1; 8 bases fit TRBD1. V dropped 5 bases and J dropped 3; count of bases not matched to a gene: 5. This CDR3 has 14 residues. CDR1 and CDR2 (germline): SGHTA, FQGNSA. CDR3 nucleotide sequence: TGTGCCAGCAGCCCGACAGGGGCGGACACTGAAGCTTTCTTT. It is translated as CASSPTGADTEAFF.

The CDR3 loop is CASSVEGLGGYTDTQYF. CDR3 sequence (DNA): TGTGCCAGCAGCGTAGAAGGACTGGGGGGATACACAGATACGCAGTATTTT. V gene TRBV9 combines with J gene TRBJ2-3, with D possibly TRBD2 on 6 matching bases. This CDR3 is 17 amino acids long. Germline CDR1 and CDR2: SGDLS and YYNGEE. V lost 0 bases, J lost 2 bases, and 16 bases lay in between.

The J gene is TRBJ1-2, the V gene TRBV7-9; 9 bases line up with TRBD1. The length of the CDR3 is 15 residues. The V gene's germline CDR1 is SEHNR and CDR2 FQNEAQ (reference sequence). Germline trimming cut 5 bases from V and 4 bases from J; bases unmatched to any gene: 8. The CDR3 DNA reads TGTGCCAGCAGCCACGGACAGGGGTCCCCCTATGGCTACACCTTC. It codes for CASSHGQGSPYGYTF.

The sample holds a few counts of this clone. V gene TRBV2 combines with J gene TRBJ1-2; the match to TRBD1 covers 10 bases. Germline values: CDR1 SNHLY, CDR2 FYNNEI. CDR3 length: 13 amino acids. Trimming took 10 bases from V and 8 from J; bases not matched to a gene: 10. The DNA of the CDR3 is TGTGCCACAACGGGACAGGGGAGCGACGGCTACACCTTC. It specifies CATTGQGSDGYTF.

The gene calls are TRBV28 and TRBJ2-3, with D tentatively TRBD2 (6 bases). Deletions cut 6 bases from V and 5 bases from J, with 18 bases between. The CDR3 sequence is 15 residues long. The V gene's germline CDR1 is MDHEN and CDR2 SYDVKM. In DNA form, the CDR3 reads TGTGCCAGCAGCCGGACTACCGACCGGAGAGATACGCAGTATTTT. The encoded protein is CASSRTTDRRDTQYF.

This clone turned up a few times. The V and J genes are TRBV14 and TRBJ2-7, with 10 positions matching TRBD1. In germline, CDR1 is SGHDN, CDR2 FVKESK. The CDR3 consists of 14 residues. V gave up 5 bases and J gave up 7 bases; unmatched junction bases: 8. CDR3 nucleotide sequence: TGTGCCAGCAGCTATACGACAGGGGGCTGGGAGCAGTACTTC. It specifies CASSYTTGGWEQYF.

In its sample, this clone was seen once. This chain uses TRBV28 with TRBJ2-1; 8 nucleotides line up with TRBD2. The CDR3 spans 15 residues. From germline, CDR1 is MDHEN and CDR2 SYDVKM. V dropped 6 bases and J dropped 5; count of bases not matched to a gene: 9. The CDR3 is CASSTQGGRNNEQFF. The CDR3 nucleotides are TGTGCCAGCAGCACCCAAGGCGGGAGGAACAATGAGCAGTTCTTC.

This clone was seen a single time. V usage is TRBV2 and J usage is TRBJ2-1; 9 bases align to TRBD1. Germline values: CDR1 SNHLY, CDR2 FYNNEI. With 6 bases clipped from V and 1 base from J, the junction kept 19 bases outside the gene matches. This CDR3 is 20 amino acids long. The CDR3 DNA reads as TGTGCCAGCAGGGGGGGCCGGGACAGGGAGGTTAAAGTTTCCTACAATGAGCAGTTCTTC. Translated, it gives CASRGGRDREVKVSYNEQFF.

This chain connects TRBV9 to TRBJ1-3; D is possibly TRBD1 (6 bases). In germline, CDR1 is SGDLS, CDR2 YYNGEE. The length of the CDR3 is 18 residues. With 3 bases removed from V and 0 bases from J, the gap between germline ends came to 19 bases. The CDR3 sequence is CASSGTHNGQYSGNTIYF. DNA of the CDR3: TGTGCCAGCAGCGGGACTCATAACGGACAGTACTCTGGAAACACCATATATTTT.

The chain joins TRBV6-5 to TRBJ2-7; TRBD1 might be the D (5 bases). The CDR3 consists of 12 residues. Germline lookup yields CDR1 MNHEY and CDR2 SVGAGI. V lost 6 bases and J 2 bases, leaving 8 bases between the germline ends. CDR3 residues: CASSAGTYEQYF. The CDR3 bases are TGTGCCAGCAGCGCAGGGACCTACGAGCAGTACTTC.

This chain uses TRBV6-1 with TRBJ2-1; 8 bases map to TRBD2. The CDR3 runs 14 residues. V was pared by 6 bases and J by 5 bases, with 6 bases of the junction left unmatched. The V gene's germline CDR1 is MNHNS and CDR2 SASEGT. CDR3 protein: CASRYGGGDNEQFF. CDR3 in DNA: TGTGCCAGCAGATACGGGGGGGGCGACAATGAGCAGTTCTTC.

This clone appeared a single time. V usage is TRBV27 and J usage is TRBJ2-7; D remains ambiguous. The germline V and J ends were trimmed by 5 bases and 2 bases, with 10 bases remaining between them. From germline, CDR1 is MNHEY and CDR2 SMNVEV (reference sequence). This CDR3 region has 13 residues. As DNA, the CDR3 is TGTGCCAGCAGTGCCCGGTCCCCCTACGAGCAGTACTTC. Its protein is CASSARSPYEQYF.

In nucleotides, the CDR3 is TGCGCCAGCAGCCCGGGGACAGGGAGAAATGAGCAGTTCTTC. Its protein product is CASSPGTGRNEQFF. The chain carries TRBV4-3 and TRBJ2-1; 9 bases are a match to TRBD1. The CDR3 runs to 14 residues. V trimming: 4 bases; J trimming: 7 bases; junction bases outside the gene matches: 5. Per the germline V gene, CDR1 is LGHNA and CDR2 is YSLEER.

This chain connects TRBV2 to TRBJ2-1, with 12 bases identical to TRBD2. Germline loops: CDR1 SNHLY, CDR2 FYNNEI. The J segment lost 3 bases and the V segment lost 7 bases, leaving 4 bases of the junction unmatched. The CDR3 consists of 15 residues. CDR3 in DNA: TGTGCCAGCACTCCGACTAGCGGGAGCTACAATGAGCAGTTCTTC. It is translated as CASTPTSGSYNEQFF.

The gene calls are TRBV27 and TRBJ2-7; 7 nucleotides agree with TRBD1. CDR3 length: 14 residues. Per germline, CDR1 MNHEY and CDR2 SMNVEV (reference sequence). J gave up 2 bases and V 6 bases, and 7 bases lay outside the gene matches. CDR3 in DNA: TGTGCCAGCAGCGGAAGGGACAGCACCTACGAGCAGTACTTC. Translating it yields CASSGRDSTYEQYF.

This chain links TRBV28 with TRBJ1-5, with 8 bases fitting TRBD1. This CDR3 contains 16 residues. Trimming removed 4 bases from V and 3 bases from J; junction bases left unmatched: 8. Per germline, CDR1 MDHEN and CDR2 SYDVKM. The CDR3 loop is CASSSATGATNQPQHF. Here the CDR3 DNA reads TGTGCCAGCAGTTCCGCGACAGGGGCCACCAATCAGCCCCAGCATTTT.

This clone was recorded only once. This chain connects TRBV6-5 to TRBJ1-2, with D maybe TRBD1 (6 bases). With 2 bases removed from V and 7 bases from J, the gap between germline ends came to 14 bases. Germline lookup yields CDR1 MNHEY and CDR2 SVGAGI. This CDR3 has 14 amino acids. CDR3 residues: CASSYKQGWAGYTF. CDR3 coding DNA: TGTGCCAGCAGTTACAAACAGGGATGGGCTGGCTACACCTTC.

This clone was detected only once. In nucleotides, the CDR3 is TGTGCCAGCAGCTTCAGTGAGGGCCGGACCGGGGAGCTGTTTTTT. Translation: CASSFSEGRTGELFF. V gene TRBV11-3 combines with J gene TRBJ2-2; possibly TRBD2 for D (5 bases). Trimming pared 3 bases from V and 5 bases from J, leaving 13 bases between. Germline CDR1 reads SGHNT; CDR2 reads YENEEA. This CDR3 spans 15 amino acids.

V usage is TRBV5-5 and J usage is TRBJ1-2; perhaps TRBD1 as D (5 bases). Germline V CDR1 and CDR2: SGHKS, YYEKEE (reference sequence). The V end lost 4 bases, the J end lost 8 bases, and 21 bases lay between the germline ends. The CDR3 contains 15 residues. CDR3 in DNA: TGTGCCAGCAGCATAGGGACGGGAGGGGTTTACGGCTACACCTTC. Amino acid sequence: CASSIGTGGVYGYTF.

This clone showed up just a few times. The chain carries TRBV6-5 and TRBJ2-5, with 8 bases matching TRBD2. Germline CDR1 and CDR2: MNHEY and SVGAGI. The CDR3 runs 13 residues. The V segment lost 7 bases and the J segment 4 bases; nucleotides outside the gene matches: 5. CDR3 DNA sequence: TGTGCCAGCAAAACCGGGACTAGAGAGACCCAGTACTTC. This encodes CASKTGTRETQYF.

Here the CDR3 DNA reads TGTGCCTGGAAAGACAGAGAATGGGCTGGAAACACCATATATTTT. Protein: CAWKDREWAGNTIYF. This sequence joins TRBV30 and TRBJ1-3; a possible D gene is TRBD1 (5 bases). The CDR3 is made up of 15 amino acids. V was trimmed by 4 bases and J by 2 bases, leaving 15 bases between them. Germline lookup yields CDR1 GTSNPN and CDR2 SVGIG (reference sequence).

With regard to this clone: An end of the junction differs from the germline gene, which may be a read error. The chain recombines TRBV7-7 with TRBJ2-7; TRBD2 agrees at 7 bases. CDR3 size: 16 residues. Germline-derived CDR1 and CDR2 are SSHAT and FNYEAQ (reference sequence). In nucleotides, the CDR3 is TGTGCTAGCAGCTTAGGGCCCTCCGGCGGGAGCTACGAGCAGTACTTC. Amino acids: CASSLGPSGGSYEQYF.